This T cell receptor beta chain was retrieved from a study of T-cell memory formation after mild COVID-19. Study results and caveats: Contracting CD4+ clones sat mainly in CM and EM; CD8+ in EMRA. Pre-infection memory carried some responding clones, suggesting that cross-reactive memory joined.

Germline lookup yields CDR1 GTSNPN and CDR2 SVGIG (reference sequence). The CDR3 covers 13 residues. V gave up 0 bases and J gave up 3 bases, with 8 bases separating them. In the case of this clonotype: What it binds is unknown.

In TCRdb, the 5' RACE reads were re-called with MiXCR into one record per CDR3 protein. The sample has about 200,000 distinct CDR3 sequences, around 9.5% seen once; the top ten hold 3.5% to 4%. The sequencing sample was made of PBMCs or a T cell subset sorted from them (not recorded which). The chain is built from TRBV30 and TRBJ1-2; D unresolved. The sequence was obtained from a man between 18 and 35 years old who had mild COVID-19 (a few samples of this study predate the infection). Cell type and time point are not known. The CDR3 reads CAWSVDADYGYTF. The CDR3 coding sequence is TGTGCCTGGAGTGTGGACGCTGACTATGGCTACACCTTC.